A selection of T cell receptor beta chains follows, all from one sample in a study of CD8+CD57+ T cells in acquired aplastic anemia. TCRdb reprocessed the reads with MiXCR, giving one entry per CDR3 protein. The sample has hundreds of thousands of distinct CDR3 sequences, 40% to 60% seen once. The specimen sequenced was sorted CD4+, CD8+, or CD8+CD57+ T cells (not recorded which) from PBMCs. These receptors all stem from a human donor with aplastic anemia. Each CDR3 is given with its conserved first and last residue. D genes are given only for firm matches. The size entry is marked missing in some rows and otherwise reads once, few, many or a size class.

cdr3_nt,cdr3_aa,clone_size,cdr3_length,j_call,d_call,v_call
TGTGCCACCAGTGGGATCGGGGGAGAGATGAACACTGAAGCTTTCTTT,CATSGIGGEMNTEAFF,.,16,TRBJ1-1,.,TRBV15
TGTGCCAGCAGCCCTAGGGACAGGATCTACGAGCAGTACTTC,CASSPRDRIYEQYF,.,14,TRBJ2-7,TRBD1,TRBV7-3
TGTGCCAGCAGTTTATTGGGGAGAAGAAACACTGAAGCTTTCTTT,CASSLLGRRNTEAFF,few,15,TRBJ1-1,.,TRBV28
TGCGCCAGCAGCCAAGTACAACAGGGGCTTGATGTCAATCAGCCCCAGCATTTT,CASSQVQQGLDVNQPQHF,many,18,TRBJ1-5,TRBD1,TRBV4-1
.,CASSFYICSASFPGPPGSPLHF,.,22,TRBJ1-6,.,TRBV5-1
TGTGCCAGCAGCTTCGGGACAGGGGGCGCGAGGAATGAGCAGTTCTTC,CASSFGTGGARNEQFF,few,16,TRBJ2-1,TRBD1,TRBV7-6
TGTGCCATCAGTCGGACAGGGGAGAATTCACCCCTCCACTTT,CAISRTGENSPLHF,many,14,TRBJ1-6,TRBD1,TRBV10-3
TGTGCCAGCAGTGCACGGGAGATTGAAGCTTTCTTT,CASSAREIEAFF,once,12,TRBJ1-1,.,TRBV12-3/TRBV12-4
TGCAGTGCTAGGGATATGACGCGGACAGGGGGAACCGGGGAGCTGTTTTTT,CSARDMTRTGGTGELFF,many,17,TRBJ2-2,TRBD1,TRBV20-1
TGTGCCAGCAGCTACCGGGACAGGGCCTTCTACGAGCAGTACTTC,CASSYRDRAFYEQYF,.,15,TRBJ2-7,TRBD1,TRBV7-2
TGTGCCAGCACCCGGGACAGGGGCCATAGCGGGGAGCTGTTTTTT,CASTRDRGHSGELFF,.,15,TRBJ2-2,TRBD1,TRBV2
TGTGCCAGTAGTCCATTTAGAGCAACTAATGAAAAACTGTTTTTT,CASSPFRATNEKLFF,.,15,TRBJ1-4,.,TRBV19
TGTGCCAGCAGCTTCCGACAGGTGGGGAATCAGCCCCAGCATTTT,CASSFRQVGNQPQHF,.,15,TRBJ1-5,.,TRBV2
TGTGCCAGCAGACCCGGACAGGCGATAGTAAATCAGCCCCAGCATTTT,CASRPGQAIVNQPQHF,many,16,TRBJ1-5,TRBD1,TRBV6-1
TGTGCCATCAGTGAGTCCTCGGGGGGAGCAGATACGCAGTATTTT,CAISESSGGADTQYF,many,15,TRBJ2-3,TRBD2,TRBV10-3